Each of the 8 T cell receptor beta chains below was sequenced from the same sample in a study of blood T cell repertoires in COVID-19. Method: immunoSEQ multiplex PCR; TCRdb's copy keeps in-frame clones and lacks some. The data hold about 120,000 clones, with approximately 90% observed a single time. Sequences were obtained from peripheral blood. These receptors all come from a human donor with active COVID-19. The donor label of this sample is uncertain.

The J gene is TRBJ2-1, the V gene TRBV7-9, with TRBD1 matching 11 bases. V shed 5 bases and J 8 bases; nucleotides not matched to a gene: 8. This CDR3 contains 15 residues. The germline V gene has CDR1 SEHNR and CDR2 FQNEAQ (reference sequence). CDR3 residues: CASSPGQGAIDEQFF. CDR3 sequence (DNA): TGTGCCAGCAGCCCCGGACAGGGGGCTATCGATGAGCAGTTCTTC. The variable domain in full, completed from reference TRBV7-9 and TRBJ2-1, reads DTGVSQNPRHKITKRGQNVTFRCDPISEHNRLYWYRQTLGQGPEFLTYFQNEAQLEKSRLLSDRFSAERPKGSFSTLEIQRTEQGDSAMYLCASSPGQGAIDEQFFGPGTRLTVL.

The CDR3 nucleotides are TGTGCCAGCAGCTGGGACAGGGGTACCTACAATGAGCAGTTCTTC. Protein: CASSWDRGTYNEQFF. V is TRBV7-3 and J is TRBJ2-1; 10 bases match TRBD1. The CDR3 is 15 amino acids. Germline V gene lookup returns CDR1 SGHTA and CDR2 FQGTGA. Trimming at V came to 4 bases and at J to 2 bases, leaving 2 bases not matched to a gene.

The chain uses TRBV13 and TRBJ1-2, with 8 bases lining up with TRBD1. Germline assignment: CDR1 PRHDT and CDR2 FYEKMQ (reference sequence). V shed 5 bases, J shed 4 bases, and the junction held 3 bases outside the gene matches. The CDR3 extends over 13 amino acids. DNA for the CDR3: TGTGCCAGCAGCGGACAGGGCCTCTATGGCTACACCTTC. It codes for CASSGQGLYGYTF.

The chain combines TRBV11-2 with TRBJ2-3; 7 bases are shared with TRBD1. Trimming at V came to 5 bases and at J to 5 bases, leaving 10 bases not matched to a gene. The CDR3 runs to 15 residues. Germline V gene sequence: CDR1 SGHAT, CDR2 FQNNGV. The CDR3, as DNA: TGTGCCAGCAGCCCTACGACAGGGTTCGGAGATACGCAGTATTTT. Translating gives CASSPTTGFGDTQYF.

The chain's CDR3 is CASSFIAGGPGDEQFF. The DNA for the CDR3 is TGCGCCAGCAGCTTTATAGCGGGGGGGCCCGGCGATGAGCAGTTCTTC. The rearrangement joins TRBV5-1 to TRBJ2-1; TRBD2 agrees at 11 bases. In germline, CDR1 is SGHRS, CDR2 YFSETQ. V dropped 2 bases and J dropped 8; count of bases not matched to a gene: 9. The CDR3 contains 16 residues.

The sample holds a few counts of this clone. The chain combines TRBV29-1 with TRBJ2-3; 11 bases agree with TRBD1. The CDR3 contains 16 residues. In germline, CDR1 is SQVTM, CDR2 ANQGSEA. The V gene end was trimmed by 1 base and the J gene end by 1 base; junction bases not matched to a gene: 4. This CDR3 is CSVEGGDRGGTDTQYF. CDR3 sequence (DNA): TGCAGCGTTGAAGGCGGGGACAGGGGGGGCACAGATACGCAGTATTTT.

The chain carries TRBV10-3 and TRBJ2-1; 7 bases are a match to TRBD1. Germline CDR1 reads ENHRY; CDR2 reads SYGVKD. The length of the CDR3 is 14 residues. Trimming took 3 bases from V and 7 from J; bases not matched to a gene: 6. In DNA form, the CDR3 reads TGTGCCATCAGTGACAGGACAGGTGATAATGAGCAGTTCTTC. Amino acids: CAISDRTGDNEQFF.

The J gene is TRBJ2-1, the V gene TRBV19; 12 bases are shared with TRBD2. The CDR3 spans 18 residues. Trimming removed 3 bases from V and 7 bases from J; junction bases left unmatched: 13. Germline-derived CDR1 and CDR2 are LNHDA and SQIVND (reference sequence). CDR3 sequence reads: CASSIPTLLAGGRNEQFF. As DNA, the CDR3 is TGTGCCAGTAGTATCCCAACCCTTCTAGCGGGGGGGCGGAATGAGCAGTTCTTC. Drawing the rest from reference TRBV19 and TRBJ2-1, the complete variable domain is DGGITQSPKYLFRKEGQNVTLSCEQNLNHDAMYWYRQDPGQGLRLIYYSQIVNDFQKGDIAEGYSVSREKKESFPLTVTSAQKNPTAFYLCASSIPTLLAGGRNEQFFGPGTRLTVL.